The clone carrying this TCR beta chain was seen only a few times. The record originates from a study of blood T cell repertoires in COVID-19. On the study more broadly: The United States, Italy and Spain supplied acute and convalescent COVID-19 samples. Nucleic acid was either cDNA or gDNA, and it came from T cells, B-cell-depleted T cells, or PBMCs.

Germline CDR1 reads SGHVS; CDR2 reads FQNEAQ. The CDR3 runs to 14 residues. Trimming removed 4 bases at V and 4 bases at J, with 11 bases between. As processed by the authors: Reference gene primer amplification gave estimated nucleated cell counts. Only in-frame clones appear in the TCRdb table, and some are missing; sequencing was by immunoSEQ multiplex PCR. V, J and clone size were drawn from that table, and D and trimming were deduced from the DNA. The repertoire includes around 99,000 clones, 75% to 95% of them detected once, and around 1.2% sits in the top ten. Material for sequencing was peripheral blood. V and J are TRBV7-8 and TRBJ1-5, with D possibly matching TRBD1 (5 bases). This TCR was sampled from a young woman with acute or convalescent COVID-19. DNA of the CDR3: TGTGCCAGCAGCTCTTCCCGGGGGAATCAGCCCCAGCATTTT. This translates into CASSSSRGNQPQHF. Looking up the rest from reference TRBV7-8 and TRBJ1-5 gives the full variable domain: GAGVSQSPRYKVAKRGQDVALRCDPISGHVSLFWYQQALGQGPEFLTYFQNEAQLDKSGLPSDRFFAERPEGSVSTLKIQRTQQEDSAVYLCASSSSRGNQPQHFGDGTRLSIL.